This T cell receptor (beta chain) was documented in a study of T cells expressing NK-cell markers. TCRdb re-called the 5' RACE reads and shows each CDR3 protein once, DNA omitted. Recorded for this sample: some 440,000 distinct CDR3 sequences. The material sequenced was blood T cells: a sorted CD56 or NKG2C T cell subset, CD4+ or CD8+ T cells, or bulk PBMC T cells (not recorded which). This sequence was found in a woman aged 45-60 years in good health.

The CDR3 region is CSARRQGAEQYF. V usage is TRBV20-1 and J usage is TRBJ2-7; TCRdb lists TRBD1, though no DNA is available to test this call. The CDR3 length is 12 residues. Looked up from germline, CDR1 is DFQATT and CDR2 is SNEGSKA (reference sequence).